Listed below are T cell receptor beta chains from one sample, sequenced in a study of T-cell reconstitution after alpha-beta-depleted transplantation in children. TCRdb reprocessed the PCR reads with MiXCR, giving one entry per CDR3 protein. The sample holds some 350,000 distinct CDR3 sequences, about a tenth seen once. This specimen consisted of PBMCs from the stem cell graft donor, obtained from the stem cell graft. These receptors came from a human donor who donated a stem cell graft to a child with acute lymphoblastic leukemia. Each CDR3 is given without its conserved first and last residue. Fields, in order: V gene, J gene, CDR3 protein.

>TRBV29-1|TRBJ2-2
SGANTGELF
>TRBV20-1|TRBJ2-1
SAGRVGSYNEQF
>TRBV5-1|TRBJ2-3
ASNKGMSTDTQY
>TRBV20-1|TRBJ2-2
SARGLAGGPNTGELF
>TRBV14|TRBJ2-1
ASSFSGRRYNEQF
>TRBV5-1|TRBJ2-2
ASSISGTSGSRTGELF
>TRBV5-1|TRBJ2-7
ASSFTVSYEQY
>TRBV7-2|TRBJ2-5
ASSGQGRVTQY
>TRBV28|TRBJ2-1
ASRLQGGPQSVQF
>TRBV15|TRBJ1-1
ATSRDVRGYAF
>TRBV24-1|TRBJ2-7
ATSDFRKPDYYEQY
>TRBV4-1|TRBJ2-3
ASSQQEGYTDTQY
>TRBV4-3|TRBJ2-5
ASSPQRGQGLETQY
>TRBV20-1|TRBJ1-4
SAWDGLTNEKLF
>TRBV3-1|TRBJ2-1
ASSPASPNEQF
>TRBV7-8|TRBJ2-3
ASSQTSGSDTQY
>TRBV7-6|TRBJ1-1
ASSYFPGATEAF
>TRBV4-3|TRBJ1-4
ASSQDPGGRGEKLF
>TRBV3-1|TRBJ1-5
TFSWTGEEAALSNQPQH
>TRBV7-3|TRBJ1-1
ASSPTGGGTEAF
>TRBV15|TRBJ1-1
ATSTPGGINTEAF
>TRBV5-1|TRBJ2-7
ASSLGGREQY
>TRBV4-1|TRBJ2-1
ASSQVDLVSYNEQF
>TRBV5-1|TRBJ2-1
ASSLHYPDEQF
>TRBV12-3/TRBV12-4|TRBJ2-7
ASSLTSGAYEQC
>TRBV10-3|TRBJ2-4
AISESSGTGWAKNIQY
>TRBV7-9|TRBJ1-4
ASSFGQLKLF
>TRBV29-1|TRBJ1-2
SVEDPGTGSYGYT
>TRBV27|TRBJ2-7
ASRGREIPYEQY
>TRBV7-9|TRBJ2-3
ASSRILAADEDTQY
>TRBV12-3/TRBV12-4|TRBJ2-3
ASSLERRGDTQY
>TRBV5-6|TRBJ2-3
ASSLAGTSVVSDTQY
>TRBV3-1|TRBJ2-5
ATSQVRSLGETQY
>TRBV4-1|TRBJ2-7
ASSQVPSYRVSGYEQY
>TRBV3-1|TRBJ2-2
ASSYGQGKTGELF
>TRBV7-2|TRBJ2-5
ASSPTSGRRETQY
>TRBV7-8|TRBJ2-2
ASSLALDTPNTGELF
>TRBV7-6|TRBJ2-5
ASSLDLRQETQY
>TRBV7-2|TRBJ2-6
ASSLGPGGTGANVLT
>TRBV4-1|TRBJ1-5
ASSQDGSRNQPQH
>TRBV28|TRBJ2-7
ASRTGDYEQY
>TRBV12-3/TRBV12-4|TRBJ1-1
ASSPLGGTEAF
>TRBV27|TRBJ2-7
ASGLGTGLFEQY
>TRBV27|TRBJ2-2
ASREGTINTGELF
>TRBV12-2|TRBJ2-5
ASRLGAGTSGPQETQY
>TRBV7-9|TRBJ2-5
ASSLASGQETQY
>TRBV29-1|TRBJ1-1
SVAGQHMNTEAF
>TRBV20-1|TRBJ2-5
SARPGTSAYQETQY
>TRBV4-3|TRBJ1-6
ASSQEVGNSPLH
>TRBV5-1|TRBJ2-3
ASSGTGDPSTDTQY
>TRBV7-2|TRBJ2-1
ASSPSGTSGRNEQF
>TRBV12-3/TRBV12-4|TRBJ2-6
ASVNRDRGGSGANVLT
>TRBV20-1|TRBJ2-3
CARDLPDRINTDTQY